This TCR beta chain is from a study of radiation and T cells in renal cell carcinoma. For the study at large: Nephrectomy followed 15 Gy stereotactic body radiation by 4 weeks.

Only in-frame clones appear in the TCRdb table, and some are missing; sequencing was by immunoSEQ multiplex PCR. Here the sample spans roughly 130,000 clones, approximately 90% being singletons. A note on this clone: What it binds is not known.

Study-wide points: Top tumor clonotypes rose in blood 2 weeks post-radiation, then contracted. Pretreatment tumor biopsies were lacking, so baseline clonotypes are unknown.

The time point denotes: blood 2 weeks post-SBRT. The treatment: 15 Gy SBRT to primary tumor, nephrectomy 4 weeks later. The material was blood, obtained from a patient whose treatment included radiotherapy and nephrectomy. The sequence was obtained from a woman in her 70s with renal cell carcinoma.

The CDR3 spells CASSVRLPYEQYF. The DNA of the CDR3 is TGTGCCAGCAGTGTAAGGCTGCCCTACGAGCAGTACTTC. The chain links TRBV2 to TRBJ2-7; D ambiguous. The germline V and J ends were trimmed by 4 bases and 2 bases, with 9 bases remaining between them. This CDR3 spans 13 amino acids. From germline, CDR1 is SNHLY and CDR2 FYNNEI.